This TCR beta chain emerged from a study of cytomegalovirus exposure and HLA in healthy donors. Regarding the study as a whole: Some V segments, TRBV6-2 and TRBV6-3 among them, were indistinguishable and were therefore excluded. A later analysis associated some 18,000 TCR beta sequences with HLA alleles at a 0.05 false discovery rate. It has been reported that TCR beta sequences accurately predicted the HLA-A and HLA-B alleles of most subjects. As was reported, the classifier diagnosed cytomegalovirus status with high specificity and sensitivity.

In germline, CDR1 is SGHAT, CDR2 FQNNGV. This CDR3 region has 14 residues. Primers included in the PCR were 60 Vbeta and 13 Jbeta primers. Using immunoSEQ multiplex PCR, the repertoire was profiled, and TCRdb retains in-frame clones only, with some absent. The profile shows roughly 73,000 clones, about four fifths of them singletons. On this clone itself: Its antigen is as yet unknown. One end of the junction does not line up with germline, which may come from a read error.

The clonotype was recovered from a woman aged 50 to 65 in good health and CMV-seronegative. The sequenced sample consisted of PBMCs. This chain joins TRBV11-2 and TRBJ2-5; 11 bases are shared with TRBD2. CDR3: CASSLEVGTSGSNF. DNA for the CDR3: TGTGCCAGCAGCTTAGAAGTAGGTACTAGCGGGAGTAACTTC. Full variable domain (remainder filled in from reference TRBV11-2 and TRBJ2-5): EAGVAQSPRYKIIEKRQSVAFWCNPISGHATLYWYQQILGQGPKLLIQFQNNGVVDDSQLPKDRFSAERLKGVDSTLKIQPAKLEDSAVYLCASSLEVGTSGSNFGPGTRLLVL.